One sample yielded the 30 T cell receptor beta chains listed below, sequenced in a study of tumor-infiltrating lymphocytes in localized non-small cell lung cancer. Here immunoSEQ multiplex PCR was the method, and the copy in TCRdb shows in-frame clones only, minus some. The table records just under 30,000 clones, approximately 83% of them present only once. Sequenced material: lung tumor tissue. The receptors shown here come from a human donor with non-small cell lung cancer.

The J gene is TRBJ1-2, the V gene TRBV5-4, with no clear D. CDR3 size: 12 residues. V was cut by 3 bases and J by 4 bases, with 7 bases left in between. Germline V gene data show CDR1 as SGHNT and CDR2 as YYREEE (reference sequence). CDR3 coding DNA: TGTGCCAGCAGCTCCACCAGCTATGGCTACACCTTC. Translating gives CASSSTSYGYTF.

J is TRBJ2-3 and V is TRBV7-2, with a tentative D call TRBD2 (5 bases). The CDR3 consists of 17 residues. CDR1 and CDR2 (germline): SGHTA, FQGNSA. Trimming removed 0 bases from V and 2 bases from J, with 15 bases in between. CDR3 amino acids: CASSLAVGGASTDTQYF. CDR3 sequence (DNA): TGTGCCAGCAGCTTAGCGGTCGGAGGCGCCTCCACAGATACGCAGTATTTT. Using reference TRBV7-2 and TRBJ2-3 for the parts outside the CDR3, the full variable domain is GAGVSQSPSNKVTEKGKDVELRCDPISGHTALYWYRQSLGQGLEFLIYFQGNSAPDKSGLPSDRFSAERTGGSVSTLTIQRTQQEDSAVYLCASSLAVGGASTDTQYFGPGTRLTVL.

The chain links TRBV5-5 to TRBJ2-7; TRBD1 agrees at 8 bases. V dropped 7 bases and J dropped 3; count of bases not matched to a gene: 9. CDR3 length: 14 amino acids. The germline gives CDR1 SGHKS, CDR2 YYEKEE (reference sequence). The CDR3 reads CASVAGTGFYEQYF. In DNA form, the CDR3 reads TGTGCCAGCGTGGCCGGGACAGGTTTCTACGAGCAGTACTTC.

The chain employs TRBV7-2 and TRBJ1-6, with no clear D. Germline V gene sequence: CDR1 SGHTA, CDR2 FQGNSA. Trimming left V 1 base short and J 8 bases short, with 6 bases between. The CDR3 runs to 13 residues. Here the CDR3 DNA reads TGTGCCAGCAGCTTAGACAGAGATTCACCCCTCCACTTT. It translates to CASSLDRDSPLHF.

This sequence joins TRBV19 and TRBJ2-3; no clear D gene. CDR1 LNHDA and CDR2 SQIVND come from the germline V gene (reference sequence). V lost 5 bases to trimming and J lost 1 base, with 10 bases between them. The CDR3 runs 14 residues. The CDR3 DNA reads TGTGCCAGTAGTTCCCCCGGACGCACAGATACGCAGTATTTT. Protein product: CASSSPGRTDTQYF.

The chain is built from TRBV5-6 and TRBJ1-6, with TRBD1 matching over 8 bases. The CDR3 covers 15 residues. Germline assignment: CDR1 SGHDT and CDR2 YYEEEE. Trimming at V came to 0 bases and at J to 7 bases, leaving 3 bases not matched to a gene. The CDR3 DNA sequence: TGTGCCAGCAGCTTGGCGACAGGGGTGAATTCACCCCTCCACTTT. Its translation: CASSLATGVNSPLHF.

The V and J genes are TRBV5-5 and TRBJ2-3; 12 bases fit TRBD2. Germline trimming cut 0 bases from V and 1 base from J; bases unmatched to any gene: 6. Germline-derived CDR1 and CDR2 are SGHKS and YYEKEE (reference sequence). CDR3 length equals 18 residues. CDR3 sequence (DNA): TGTGCCAGCAGCTTGGGGCTAGCGGGGGGGCAACGCACAGATACGCAGTATTTT. This codes for CASSLGLAGGQRTDTQYF.

The chain links TRBV19 to TRBJ2-1; TRBD2 agrees at 12 bases. This CDR3 contains 17 residues. Trimming removed 2 bases from V and 1 base from J; junction bases left unmatched: 3. Looked up from germline, CDR1 is LNHDA and CDR2 is SQIVND (reference sequence). In DNA, the CDR3 is TGTGCCAGTAGTATACTAGCGGGGGGGGAGTCCTACAATGAGCAGTTCTTC. Translated: CASSILAGGESYNEQFF.

V usage is TRBV5-1 and J usage is TRBJ2-3; 13 nucleotides line up with TRBD2. Germline V gene lookup returns CDR1 SGHRS and CDR2 YFSETQ. The J segment lost 12 bases and the V segment lost 3 bases, leaving 1 base of the junction unmatched. The CDR3 loop spans 12 amino acids. Here the CDR3 DNA reads TGCGCCAGCAGCTCGGGACTAGCGGGACAGTATTTT. Protein: CASSSGLAGQYF.

The chain links TRBV5-1 to TRBJ2-7; TRBD2 is a possible D gene (5 bases). CDR3 length: 15 amino acids. V was pared by 0 bases and J by 3 bases, with 13 bases between. Germline CDR1 and CDR2: SGHRS and YFSETQ. The CDR3 is CASSLAERAVYEQYF. The CDR3 DNA reads as TGCGCCAGCAGCTTGGCCGAGAGGGCTGTCTACGAGCAGTACTTC.

CDR3 protein: CASTTGQGFSYEQYF. The CDR3 coding sequence is TGTGCCAGCACTACGGGACAGGGATTCTCCTACGAGCAGTACTTC. This chain joins TRBV6-5 and TRBJ2-7; 9 bases are a match to TRBD1. V lost 7 bases and J lost 0; bases outside the gene matches: 7. Germline CDR1 reads MNHEY; CDR2 reads SVGAGI. This CDR3 is built from 15 residues.

Only a few counts were recorded for this clone. V is TRBV27 and J is TRBJ2-7; 12 positions agree with TRBD1. In germline, CDR1 is MNHEY, CDR2 SMNVEV (reference sequence). The V segment lost 3 bases and the J segment 6 bases; nucleotides outside the gene matches: 6. The CDR3 contains 15 residues. Here the CDR3 DNA reads TGTGCCAGCAGTTTGGGGGGACAGGGGGCTGGCGAGCAGTACTTC. As protein: CASSLGGQGAGEQYF.

V and J are TRBV7-6 and TRBJ1-5; maybe TRBD1 (5 bases). Between the trimmed V and J ends, which lost 4 bases and 6 bases, there was a span of 10 bases. Germline CDR1 reads SGHVS; CDR2 reads FNYEAQ. CDR3 length: 13 residues. For the CDR3, the DNA is TGTGCCAGCAGCTCAGGGAGCGGTCAGCCCCAGCATTTT. Its translation is CASSSGSGQPQHF.

A word on this clone: Different DNA sequences within this sample yield the same CDR3. The chain recombines TRBV25-1 with TRBJ1-5; 7 nucleotides line up with TRBD1. The germline V gene has CDR1 MGHDK and CDR2 SYGVNS. V dropped 4 bases and J dropped 1; count of bases not matched to a gene: 4. CDR3 length: 15 amino acids. The CDR3 DNA reads as TGTGCCAGCAGTGGCGGCAGGGGGAGCAATCAGCCCCAGCATTTT. It yields the protein CASSGGRGSNQPQHF.

The chain has TRBV10-3 and TRBJ1-3; 8 bases are shared with TRBD1. The CDR3 has 16 amino acids. J lost 0 bases, V lost 6 bases, and 7 bases had no gene match. Germline CDR1 reads ENHRY; CDR2 reads SYGVKD. The CDR3, as DNA: TGTGCCATCAGACCCGGGACAGGTTTCTCTGGAAACACCATATATTTT. Translated: CAIRPGTGFSGNTIYF.

The chain uses TRBV4-1 and TRBJ2-2; 7 positions match TRBD1. Trimming took 6 bases from V and 7 from J; bases not matched to a gene: 5. The germline V gene encodes CDR1 MGHRA and CDR2 YSYEKL. This CDR3 comprises 13 residues. The CDR3: CASRDRIIGELFF. The CDR3 DNA sequence: TGCGCCAGCAGGGACAGGATCATCGGGGAGCTGTTTTTT.

V is TRBV2 and J is TRBJ2-7; TRBD1 might be the D (6 bases). Per the germline V gene, CDR1 is SNHLY and CDR2 is FYNNEI. The CDR3 is 11 residues long. V shed 3 bases and J shed 12 bases, with 12 bases lying between them. CDR3: CASSDWQTGYF. In DNA form, the CDR3 reads TGTGCCAGCAGTGATTGGCAGACAGGGTACTTC.

This clone has more than one count but fewer than ten. The chain uses TRBV18 and TRBJ2-1, with D possibly being TRBD2 (6 bases). The CDR3 is 15 residues long. Germline V gene sequence: CDR1 KGHSH, CDR2 LQKENI. V lost 3 bases, J lost 4 bases, and 13 bases lay in between. The CDR3 here is CASSPGLPSYNEQFF. As DNA, the CDR3 is TGTGCCAGCTCACCTGGACTACCCTCTTACAATGAGCAGTTCTTC.

This rearrangement joins TRBV11-3 to TRBJ1-1; perhaps TRBD1 as D (5 bases). Germline V gene lookup returns CDR1 SGHNT and CDR2 YENEEA. This CDR3 is 15 amino acids long. The germline V and J ends were trimmed by 3 bases and 1 base, with 12 bases remaining between them. CDR3 DNA sequence: TGTGCCAGCAGCTTGGCCGGGACGGAGAACACTGAAGCTTTCTTT. Its protein product is CASSLAGTENTEAFF. The entire variable domain, with the rest obtained from reference TRBV11-3 and TRBJ1-1, is as follows: EAGVVQSPRYKIIEKKQPVAFWCNPISGHNTLYWYLQNLGQGPELLIRYENEEAVDDSQLPKDRFSAERLKGVDSTLKIQPAELGDSAVYLCASSLAGTENTEAFFGQGTRLTVV.

J is TRBJ2-6 and V is TRBV6-5; 10 bases are a match to TRBD1. The germline V gene encodes CDR1 MNHEY and CDR2 SVGAGI. CDR3 length: 14 residues. With V trimmed by 8 bases and J by 4 bases, 2 bases remained unmatched. CDR3 sequence (DNA): TGTGCCAGCCGGGACAGGGGAGGGGCCAACGTCCTGACTTTC. It is translated as CASRDRGGANVLTF.

This chain joins TRBV27 and TRBJ2-7, with 11 bases lining up with TRBD1. In germline, CDR1 is MNHEY, CDR2 SMNVEV (reference sequence). The CDR3 is 15 residues long. J gave up 5 bases and V 4 bases, and 7 bases lay outside the gene matches. The CDR3 sequence is CASSSRDRGYHEQYF. Written as DNA, the CDR3 is TGTGCCAGCAGTTCCCGGGACAGGGGGTACCACGAGCAGTACTTC.

The genes are TRBV29-1 and TRBJ1-6; D unclear. This CDR3 region has 13 residues. CDR1 SQVTM and CDR2 ANQGSEA come from the germline V gene. With 7 bases removed from V and 7 bases from J, the gap between germline ends came to 14 bases. The CDR3: CSATDGANSPLHF. The CDR3, as DNA: TGCAGCGCCACGGACGGAGCCAATTCACCCCTCCACTTT.

The chain uses TRBV7-2 and TRBJ2-2; D possibly corresponds to TRBD2 (6 bases). Germline-derived CDR1 and CDR2 are SGHTA and FQGNSA. V was pared by 8 bases and J by 8 bases, with 6 bases between. The CDR3 spans 10 residues. The DNA for the CDR3 is TGTGCCAGCGGAGGGGGGGAGCTGTTTTTT. It yields the protein CASGGGELFF.

The rearrangement uses TRBV10-3 and TRBJ1-5, with a possible D match to TRBD1 (6 bases). CDR1 and CDR2 from the germline V gene are ENHRY and SYGVKD. The CDR3 loop spans 17 amino acids. Trimming removed 0 bases at V and 3 bases at J, with 15 bases between. CDR3 loop: CAISESGGQGLNQPQHF. The CDR3 DNA follows: TGTGCCATCAGTGAGTCGGGGGGGCAGGGCCTCAATCAGCCCCAGCATTTT.

The chain is built from TRBV6-1 and TRBJ1-2; D possibly corresponds to TRBD1 (6 bases). This CDR3 region has 15 residues. Germline V gene sequence: CDR1 MNHNS, CDR2 SASEGT. V was trimmed by 3 bases and J by 6 bases, leaving 17 bases between them. The CDR3 spells CASSDSTGSWHGYTF. The CDR3, as DNA: TGTGCCAGCAGTGATTCAACAGGGAGTTGGCATGGCTACACCTTC.

The chain couples TRBV29-1 to TRBJ1-2; the D gene is possibly TRBD1 (5 bases). Trimming removed 7 bases from V and 0 bases from J, with 15 bases in between. The length of the CDR3 is 14 residues. CDR1 is SQVTM, CDR2 ANQGSEA, per germline. CDR3 in DNA: TGCAGCGGATCACGGGGGACTGCTAACTATGGCTACACCTTC. Protein: CSGSRGTANYGYTF.

The rearrangement joins TRBV19 to TRBJ1-5; D gene ambiguous. The V gene's germline CDR1 is LNHDA and CDR2 SQIVND (reference sequence). The V and J ends lost 1 base and 3 bases respectively, with 10 bases between them. The CDR3 sequence is 15 residues long. CDR3 sequence (DNA): TGTGCCAGTAGTATAGGTGGGCGTCTCAATCAGCCCCAGCATTTT. Encoded protein: CASSIGGRLNQPQHF.

The chain links TRBV4-2 to TRBJ1-3; 7 bases line up with TRBD1. V dropped 0 bases and J dropped 3; count of bases not matched to a gene: 8. The CDR3 consists of 17 residues. Germline CDR1 LGHNA, CDR2 YNFKEQ. CDR3 in amino acids: CASSQDSEGAGGNTIYF. CDR3 sequence (DNA): TGTGCCAGCAGCCAAGATTCCGAGGGGGCTGGTGGAAACACCATATATTTT.

J is TRBJ2-3 and V is TRBV29-1; D call uncertain. The germline V gene encodes CDR1 SQVTM and CDR2 ANQGSEA. The CDR3 is made up of 11 amino acids. The V and J ends lost 7 bases and 6 bases respectively, with 11 bases between them. CDR3 region: CSAMQVDTQYF. The CDR3 coding sequence is TGCAGCGCAATGCAGGTTGATACGCAGTATTTT.

The rearrangement links TRBV2 to TRBJ1-2, with D perhaps matching TRBD1 (5 bases). The CDR3 is 13 amino acids. Trimming stripped 8 bases from V and 4 bases from J, with 14 bases between. Germline CDR1 and CDR2: SNHLY and FYNNEI. In nucleotides, the CDR3 is TGTGCCAGCGGGATGGGGACGTTCTATGGCTACACCTTC. It translates to CASGMGTFYGYTF. The variable domain in full, with the rest retrieved from reference TRBV2 and TRBJ1-2, is EPEVTQTPSHQVTQMGQEVILRCVPISNHLYFYWYRQILGQKVEFLVSFYNNEISEKSEIFDDQFSVERPDGSNFTLKIRSTKLEDSAMYFCASGMGTFYGYTFGSGTRLTVV.